One TCR beta chain is described in this entry. Its specificity is not known. From the PCR reads, TCRdb called clonotypes with MiXCR, one entry per CDR3 protein. The profile shows 600,000 to 650,000 distinct CDR3 sequences, approximately 20% of them singletons. The sample is drawn from a study of molecular identifiers for immune sequencing clone quantification. Study results and caveats: The sizes of highly expanded clones could be underestimated when identical TCR molecules share a barcode. Clones above 20 RNA copies contained over 97% of effector molecules and under 1% of naive molecules.

Naive CD8 T cells, phenotype CD8+CD4-CCR7+CD45RA+, were sorted. This sequence was found in a human donor in good health. Some libraries in this study had Jurkat cell RNA spiked in. The sequencing input was naive CD8+ T cells from blood, with Jurkat cell RNA spiked in. Subset meaning: FACS-sorted CD8+CD4-CCR7+CD45RA+ naive T cells.

The CDR3 spells CASSPTFLGQGSADYGYTF. CDR3 DNA sequence: TGTGCCAGCAGTCCGACCTTCTTGGGACAGGGTTCCGCGGACTATGGCTACACCTTC. The V and J genes are TRBV12-3 or TRBV12-4 and TRBJ1-2; 9 nucleotides align to TRBD1. This CDR3 region has 19 residues. J gave up 3 bases and V 5 bases, and 19 bases lay outside the gene matches.